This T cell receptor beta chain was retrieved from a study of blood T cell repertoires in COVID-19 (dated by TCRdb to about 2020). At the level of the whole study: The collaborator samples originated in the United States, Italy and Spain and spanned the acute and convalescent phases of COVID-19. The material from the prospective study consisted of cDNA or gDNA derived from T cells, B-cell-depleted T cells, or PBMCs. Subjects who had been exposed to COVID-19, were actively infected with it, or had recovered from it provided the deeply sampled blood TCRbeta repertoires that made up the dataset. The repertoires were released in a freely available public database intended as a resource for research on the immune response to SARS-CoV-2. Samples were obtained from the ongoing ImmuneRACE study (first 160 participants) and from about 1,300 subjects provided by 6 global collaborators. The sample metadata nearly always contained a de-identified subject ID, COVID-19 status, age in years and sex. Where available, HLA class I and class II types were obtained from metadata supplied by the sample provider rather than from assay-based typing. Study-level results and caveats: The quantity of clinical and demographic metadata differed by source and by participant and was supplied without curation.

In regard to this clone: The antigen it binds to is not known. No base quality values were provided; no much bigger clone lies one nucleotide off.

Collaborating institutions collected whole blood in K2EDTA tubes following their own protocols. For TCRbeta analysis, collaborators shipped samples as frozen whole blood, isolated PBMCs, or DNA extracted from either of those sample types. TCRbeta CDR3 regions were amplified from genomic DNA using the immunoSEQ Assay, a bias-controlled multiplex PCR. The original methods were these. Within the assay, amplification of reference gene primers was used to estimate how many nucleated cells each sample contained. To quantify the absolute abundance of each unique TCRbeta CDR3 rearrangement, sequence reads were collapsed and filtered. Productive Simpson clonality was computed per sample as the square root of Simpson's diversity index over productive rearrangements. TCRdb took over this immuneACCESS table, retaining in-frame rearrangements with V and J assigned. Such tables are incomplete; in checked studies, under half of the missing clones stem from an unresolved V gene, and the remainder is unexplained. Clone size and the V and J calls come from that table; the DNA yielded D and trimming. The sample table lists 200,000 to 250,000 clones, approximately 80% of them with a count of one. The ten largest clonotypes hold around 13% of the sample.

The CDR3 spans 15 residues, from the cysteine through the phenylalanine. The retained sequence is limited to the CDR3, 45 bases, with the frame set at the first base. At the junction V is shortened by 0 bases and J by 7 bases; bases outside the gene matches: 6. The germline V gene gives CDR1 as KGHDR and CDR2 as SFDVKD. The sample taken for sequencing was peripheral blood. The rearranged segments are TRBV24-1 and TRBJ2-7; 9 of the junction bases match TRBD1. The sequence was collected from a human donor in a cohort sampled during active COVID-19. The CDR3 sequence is CATSDLTGGVEEQYF. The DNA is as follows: TGTGCCACCAGTGATTTGACAGGGGGCGTAGAGGAGCAGTACTTC.